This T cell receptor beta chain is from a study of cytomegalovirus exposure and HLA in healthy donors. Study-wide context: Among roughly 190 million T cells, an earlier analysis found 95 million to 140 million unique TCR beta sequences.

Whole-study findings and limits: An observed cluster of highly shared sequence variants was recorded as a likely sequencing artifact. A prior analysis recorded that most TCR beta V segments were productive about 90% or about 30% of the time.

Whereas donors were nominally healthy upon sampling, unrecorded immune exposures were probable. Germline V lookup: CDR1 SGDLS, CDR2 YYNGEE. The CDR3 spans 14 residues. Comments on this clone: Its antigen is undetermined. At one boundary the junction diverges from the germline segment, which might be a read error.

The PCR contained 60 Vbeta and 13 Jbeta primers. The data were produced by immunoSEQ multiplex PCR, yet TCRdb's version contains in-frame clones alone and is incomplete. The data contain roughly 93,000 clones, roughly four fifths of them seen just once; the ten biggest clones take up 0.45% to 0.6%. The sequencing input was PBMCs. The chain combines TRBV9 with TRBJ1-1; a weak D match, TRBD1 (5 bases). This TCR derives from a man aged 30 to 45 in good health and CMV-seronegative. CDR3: CAGSVRGLNTEAFF. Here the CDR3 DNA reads TGTGCCGGCAGCGTAAGGGGATTGAACACTGAAGCTTTCTTT.